This T cell receptor (beta chain) came from a study of beta chain features in type 1 diabetes. Study-wide points: In every one of the four CD4+ subsets, TCRB CDR3s were moderately but significantly shorter in Type 1 diabetes patients. PCR might preferentially amplify shorter templates, equally in patients and controls. A cDNA-based sequencing approach could over-represent cells with high TCR expression.

Germline V lookup: CDR1 MDHEN, CDR2 SYDVKM. CDR3 length equals 14 residues. Germline trimming cut 5 bases from V and 3 bases from J; bases unmatched to any gene: 2. This clone was recorded a few times. Its specificity is not known. Sequenced material consisted of expressed TCRB transcripts (all of the isolated RNA was reverse transcribed). Sequenced by immunoSEQ multiplex PCR; TCRdb stores in-frame clones only, minus some. The data contain about 250,000 clones, approximately 11% of them singletons. Sequenced material: naive CD4+ T cells from blood. The chain recombines TRBV28 with TRBJ2-1; TRBD2 matches at 9 bases. The TCR sequence derives from a man aged 25-45 years with type 1 diabetes. The CDR3 region is CASSSGGNYNEQFF. CDR3 coding DNA: TGTGCCAGCAGTAGCGGGGGGAACTACAATGAGCAGTTCTTC. Full variable domain (remainder filled in from reference TRBV28 and TRBJ2-1): DVKVTQSSRYLVKRTGEKVFLECVQDMDHENMFWYRQDPGLGLRLIYFSYDVKMKEKGDIPEGYSVSREKKERFSLILESASTNQTSMYLCASSSGGNYNEQFFGPGTRLTVL.